The clone carrying this T cell receptor beta chain showed up many times. The data derive from a study of T cells in Graves' hyperthyroidism and ophthalmopathy. Background on the study: Peripheral blood specimens were obtained at initial diagnosis, prior to any treatment.

Diagnosis rested on symptoms, serum thyroxine and TRAb, thyroid ultrasound, and orbital computed tomography. The CDR3 is 17 amino acids. V was shortened by 1 base and J by 2 bases, with 18 bases between the two germline ends. From germline, CDR1 is MDHEN and CDR2 SYDVKM. TCR beta CDR3 regions were amplified from RNA transcripts. RT-PCR in the first round (using the HTBI primer set) targeted the TCR CDR3. MiXCR, run by TCRdb on the multiplex PCR reads, gives a single entry per CDR3 protein. Of some 720,000 distinct CDR3 sequences listed, about a sixth are singletons. This chain links TRBV28 with TRBJ2-7; D remains ambiguous. Sequencing used blood. This TCR was recovered from a man aged 18 to 35 with Graves' hyperthyroidism. The CDR3 region is CASSLFHVGRPTYEQYF. DNA of the CDR3: TGTGCCAGCAGTTTATTCCACGTCGGCCGACCGACCTACGAGCAGTACTTC.